Below are 4 T cell receptor beta chains sequenced from a single sample in a study of early T cells in non-severe SARS-CoV-2 infection. One entry per CDR3 protein results from TCRdb running MiXCR on the 5' RACE reads. The sample records 30,000 to 35,000 distinct CDR3 sequences, 4.7% being singletons. The sequenced sample was whole blood. The receptors were sampled from an adult who was a healthcare worker with PCR-confirmed SARS-CoV-2 infection or an uninfected control (not recorded which).

This clonotype was found once. The chain is built from TRBV28 and TRBJ1-5; D is possibly TRBD1 (5 bases). The CDR3 is 16 amino acids. V was trimmed by 7 bases and J by 0 bases, leaving 16 bases between them. Germline V gene data show CDR1 as MDHEN and CDR2 as SYDVKM. The CDR3 bases are TGTGCCAGCATCCCCGTCGGGGGATATAGCAATCAGCCCCAGCATTTT. It translates to CASIPVGGYSNQPQHF.

Within the sample, this clonotype is medium-sized. The J gene is TRBJ1-1, the V gene TRBV9; the D gene is possibly TRBD1 (5 bases). The CDR3 is made up of 13 amino acids. Deletions cut 4 bases from V and 1 base from J, with 8 bases between. CDR1 is SGDLS, CDR2 YYNGEE, per germline. The DNA of the CDR3 is TGTGCCAGCAGCCCCCAGGGGAACACTGAAGCTTTCTTT. It translates to CASSPQGNTEAFF.

Only a few counts were recorded for this clonotype. CDR3 DNA: TGCAGTGCGGAACGACAGGACAGGGTGTATGGCTACACCTTC. The encoded protein is CSAERQDRVYGYTF. The chain uses TRBV20-1 and TRBJ1-2; the match to TRBD1 covers 8 bases. The CDR3 runs to 14 residues. The germline V gene has CDR1 DFQATT and CDR2 SNEGSKA (reference sequence). The ends lost 6 bases at V and 5 bases at J; junction bases unmatched: 11.

CDR3 sequence: CASSQDGAGGNEQYF. In DNA form, the CDR3 reads TGTGCCAGCAGCCAAGATGGGGCAGGGGGCAACGAGCAGTACTTC. This rearrangement joins TRBV14 to TRBJ2-7; 8 bases match TRBD1. J gave up 5 bases and V 0 bases, and 6 bases lay outside the gene matches. Germline CDR1 is SGHDN and CDR2 is FVKESK. CDR3 length: 15 amino acids.